A single sample is the source of the 11 T cell receptor beta chains below, sequenced in a study of blood T cell repertoires in COVID-19. Here immunoSEQ multiplex PCR was the method, and the copy in TCRdb shows in-frame clones only, minus some. The table lists some 200,000 clones, almost 85% of them singletons. The sequenced sample was peripheral blood. Every receptor here comes from a woman in her seventies with COVID-19, enrolled during active disease.

This clone was seen only once. V gene TRBV2 combines with J gene TRBJ1-5; D is ambiguous. Germline lookup yields CDR1 SNHLY and CDR2 FYNNEI. Trimming left V 10 bases short and J 0 bases short, with 10 bases between. CDR3 size: 13 residues. CDR3 amino acids: CATQDYSNQPQHF. The CDR3 nucleotides read TGTGCCACCCAAGACTATAGCAATCAGCCCCAGCATTTT.

This sequence joins TRBV6-5 and TRBJ1-6, with D hard to call. Germline V gene data show CDR1 as MNHEY and CDR2 as SVGAGI. V shed 7 bases and J shed 7 bases, with 11 bases lying between them. The CDR3 totals 13 residues. The CDR3 sequence is CASIPTLNSPLHF. CDR3 bases: TGTGCCAGCATACCTACTTTGAATTCACCCCTCCACTTT.

This chain uses TRBV27 with TRBJ1-5, with TRBD1 matching 12 bases. CDR1 is MNHEY and CDR2 is SMNVEV in the germline V gene (reference sequence). The V segment lost 5 bases and the J segment 7 bases; nucleotides outside the gene matches: 12. The CDR3 consists of 17 residues. This CDR3 is CASSRKGQGAKEQPQHF. As DNA, the CDR3 is TGTGCCAGCAGTCGGAAGGGACAGGGGGCGAAAGAACAGCCCCAGCATTTT.

The V gene is TRBV6-6, the J gene TRBJ1-2; no definite D call. This CDR3 comprises 12 residues. Between the trimmed V and J ends, which lost 11 bases and 7 bases, there was a span of 17 bases. The V gene's germline CDR1 is MNHNY and CDR2 SVGAGI (reference sequence). The CDR3 nucleotides read TGTGCCTCACAAGCGGGAGGGAGTGGCTACACCTTC. This translates into CASQAGGSGYTF.

This chain links TRBV7-9 with TRBJ1-5, with 9 bases that match TRBD1. The CDR3 sequence is 15 residues long. Germline lookup yields CDR1 SEHNR and CDR2 FQNEAQ (reference sequence). The ends lost 5 bases at V and 3 bases at J; junction bases unmatched: 5. CDR3 protein: CASSTGQGDNQPQHF. The CDR3 nucleotides read TGTGCCAGCAGCACGGGACAGGGAGACAATCAGCCCCAGCATTTT.

CDR3 coding DNA: TGTGCCAGCAGCTTACGGGGACAGGAGGAAGAGCCCCAGCATTTT. This translates into CASSLRGQEEEPQHF. The chain combines TRBV7-8 with TRBJ1-5; 8 nucleotides match TRBD1. The CDR3 length is 15 residues. Germline V lookup: CDR1 SGHVS, CDR2 FQNEAQ. V lost 2 bases and J lost 8; bases outside the gene matches: 8.

This CDR3 reads CASSQDRGTSYEQYF. In DNA, the CDR3 is TGCGCCAGCAGCCAAGATCGCGGGACTAGCTACGAGCAGTACTTC. J is TRBJ2-7 and V is TRBV4-3, with 8 bases fitting TRBD2. Germline V gives CDR1 LGHNA, CDR2 YSLEER. V was pared by 0 bases and J by 3 bases, with 4 bases of the junction left unmatched. This CDR3 contains 15 residues.

The chain employs TRBV10-1 and TRBJ1-4, with 9 bases that match TRBD1. The CDR3 covers 16 residues. Trimming cost V 7 bases and J 4 bases; bases outside gene matches: 10. Germline V gives CDR1 WNHNN, CDR2 SYGVQD (reference sequence). The CDR3 protein is CASTWDREGGNEKLFF. The CDR3 region has the DNA TGCGCCAGCACCTGGGACAGGGAAGGTGGTAATGAAAAACTGTTTTTT.

Here the CDR3 DNA reads TGTGCCAGCAGCGTCCCACAGGGTGGAAGGAACACTGAAGCTTTCTTT. Translation: CASSVPQGGRNTEAFF. V gene TRBV5-8 combines with J gene TRBJ1-1; tentatively, D is TRBD1 (6 bases). Germline CDR1 is SGHTS and CDR2 is YDEGEE. Deletions cut 4 bases from V and 1 base from J, with 17 bases between. The CDR3 spans 16 residues.

V usage is TRBV18 and J usage is TRBJ1-1, with 9 positions matching TRBD1. The V and J ends lost 6 bases and 5 bases, in that order; junction bases with no gene match: 4. Germline values: CDR1 KGHSH, CDR2 LQKENI. The CDR3 is made up of 13 amino acids. The CDR3 loop is CASSRTGETEAFF. The CDR3 DNA sequence: TGTGCCAGCTCGCGGACAGGGGAGACTGAAGCTTTCTTT.

The V call is TRBV5-1, the J call TRBJ1-4; possibly TRBD1 for D (6 bases). The CDR3 has 19 residues. The ends were cut back, 1 base at V and 8 bases at J, with 27 bases in the middle. Germline lookup yields CDR1 SGHRS and CDR2 YFSETQ. CDR3 nucleotide sequence: TGCGCCAGCAGCTTGTTATCGCCGGAGACAGGAACCGAGGTCGAAAAACTGTTTTTT. This gives the protein CASSLLSPETGTEVEKLFF.